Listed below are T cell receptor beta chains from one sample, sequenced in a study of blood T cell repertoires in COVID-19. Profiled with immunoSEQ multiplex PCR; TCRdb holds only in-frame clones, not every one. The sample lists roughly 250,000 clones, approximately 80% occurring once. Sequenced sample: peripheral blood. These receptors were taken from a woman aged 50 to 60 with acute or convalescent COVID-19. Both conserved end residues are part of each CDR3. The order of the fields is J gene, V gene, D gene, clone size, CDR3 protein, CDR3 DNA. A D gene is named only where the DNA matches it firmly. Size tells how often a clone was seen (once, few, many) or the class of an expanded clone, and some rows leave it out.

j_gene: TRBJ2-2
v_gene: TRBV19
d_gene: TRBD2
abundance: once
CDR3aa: CASSPGLLTSGSGTGELFF
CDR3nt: TGTGCCAGTAGCCCCGGACTTTTGACTAGCGGGAGTGGGACCGGGGAGCTGTTTTTT

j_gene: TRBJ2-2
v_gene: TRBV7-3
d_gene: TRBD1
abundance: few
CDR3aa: CASSLSPGGRTGELFF
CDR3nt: TGTGCCAGCAGCTTAAGCCCAGGGGGCCGGACCGGGGAGCTGTTTTTT

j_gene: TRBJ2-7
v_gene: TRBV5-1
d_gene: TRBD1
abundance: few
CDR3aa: CASSPDRGSDEQYF
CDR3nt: TGCGCCAGCAGCCCGGACAGGGGCAGCGACGAGCAGTACTTC

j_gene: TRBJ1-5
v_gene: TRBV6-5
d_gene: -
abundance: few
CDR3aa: CASSFESRQPQHF
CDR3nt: TGTGCCAGCAGTTTCGAGAGCAGGCAGCCCCAGCATTTT

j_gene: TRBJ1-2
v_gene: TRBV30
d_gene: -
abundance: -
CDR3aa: CAWSGTGFGYTF
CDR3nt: TGTGCCTGGAGTGGAACCGGGTTTGGCTACACCTTC

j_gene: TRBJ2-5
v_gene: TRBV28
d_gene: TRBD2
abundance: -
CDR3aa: CASSRLAGDETQYF
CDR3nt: TGTGCCAGCAGCCGCCTAGCGGGGGACGAGACCCAGTACTTC

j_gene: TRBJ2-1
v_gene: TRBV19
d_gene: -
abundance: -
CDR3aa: CASSRGGGPINEQFF
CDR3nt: TGTGCCAGTAGTAGAGGGGGGGGGCCCATCAATGAGCAGTTCTTC

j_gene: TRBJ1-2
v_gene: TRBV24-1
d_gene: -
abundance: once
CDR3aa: CATSESTGFSYTF
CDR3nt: TGTGCCACCAGTGAATCGACAGGATTCAGCTACACCTTC

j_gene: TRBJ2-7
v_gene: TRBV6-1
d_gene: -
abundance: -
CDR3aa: CASSESRAAGEQYF
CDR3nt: TGTGCCAGCAGTGAATCTAGAGCCGCGGGGGAGCAGTACTTC

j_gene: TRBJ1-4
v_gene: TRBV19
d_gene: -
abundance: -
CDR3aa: CASRTGTTNEKLFF
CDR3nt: TGTGCCAGTCGAACAGGGACAACTAATGAAAAACTGTTTTTT

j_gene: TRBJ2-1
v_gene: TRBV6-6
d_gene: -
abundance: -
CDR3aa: CASSYDRYNEQFF
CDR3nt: TGTGCCAGCAGTTACGACAGATACAATGAGCAGTTCTTC

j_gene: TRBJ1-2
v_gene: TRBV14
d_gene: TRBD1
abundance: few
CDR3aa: CASSQRTGMMDGYTF
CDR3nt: TGTGCCAGCAGCCAACGGACAGGGATGATGGATGGCTACACCTTC

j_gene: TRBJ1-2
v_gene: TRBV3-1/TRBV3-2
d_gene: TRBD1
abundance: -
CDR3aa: CASSHRDRGPSNYGYTF
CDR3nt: TGTGCCAGCAGCCACCGGGACAGGGGCCCTTCTAACTATGGCTACACCTTC

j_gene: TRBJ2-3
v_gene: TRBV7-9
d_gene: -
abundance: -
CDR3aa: CASSFVGGSTDTQYF
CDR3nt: TGTGCCAGCAGCTTTGTAGGCGGGAGCACAGATACGCAGTATTTT

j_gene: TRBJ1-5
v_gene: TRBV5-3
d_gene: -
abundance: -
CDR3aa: CARRHTSDGTQHF
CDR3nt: TGTGCCAGAAGACATACTTCGGACGGGACCCAGCATTTT

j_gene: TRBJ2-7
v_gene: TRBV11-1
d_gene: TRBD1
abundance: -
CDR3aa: CASSPGTGGVQYF
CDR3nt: TGTGCCAGCAGCCCAGGGACAGGGGGGGTGCAGTACTTC

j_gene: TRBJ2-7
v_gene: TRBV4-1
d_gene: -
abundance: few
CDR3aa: CASSQDSLGPYEQYF
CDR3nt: TGCGCCAGCAGCCAAGACTCCTTGGGCCCCTACGAGCAGTACTTC

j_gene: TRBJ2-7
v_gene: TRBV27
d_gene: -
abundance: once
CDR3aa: CASSGYGARHGGSYEQYF
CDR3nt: TGTGCCAGCTCCGGGTACGGTGCGAGACACGGGGGCTCCTACGAGCAGTACTTC

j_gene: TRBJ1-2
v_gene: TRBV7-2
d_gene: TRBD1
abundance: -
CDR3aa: CASRAGTVNYGYTF
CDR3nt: TGTGCCAGCAGAGCCGGGACAGTAAACTATGGCTACACCTTC

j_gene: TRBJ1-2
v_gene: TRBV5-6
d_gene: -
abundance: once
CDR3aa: CASSLEGESNYGYTF
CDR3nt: TGTGCCAGCAGCCTCGAGGGCGAAAGTAACTATGGCTACACCTTC

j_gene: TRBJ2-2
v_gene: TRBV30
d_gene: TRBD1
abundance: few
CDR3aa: CAWSRDSGSGELFF
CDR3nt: TGTGCCTGGAGTCGGGACAGTGGATCCGGGGAGCTGTTTTTT

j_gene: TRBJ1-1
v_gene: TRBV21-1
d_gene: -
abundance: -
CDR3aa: CASSKEPGTGGEAFF
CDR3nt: TGTGCCAGCAGCAAAGAACCGGGGACAGGGGGTGAAGCTTTCTTT

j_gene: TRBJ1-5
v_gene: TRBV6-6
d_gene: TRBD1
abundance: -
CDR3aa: CASSYRDRNQPQHF
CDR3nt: TGTGCCAGCAGTTACCGGGACAGGAATCAGCCCCAGCATTTT

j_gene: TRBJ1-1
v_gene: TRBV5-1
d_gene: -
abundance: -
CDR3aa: CASSLRGGTEAFF
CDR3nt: TGCGCCAGCAGCTTAAGGGGTGGGACTGAAGCTTTCTTT

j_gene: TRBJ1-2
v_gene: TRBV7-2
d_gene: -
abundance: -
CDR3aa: CASSLAQGLAYGYTF
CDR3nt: TGTGCCAGCAGCTTAGCGCAGGGGCTGGCCTATGGCTACACCTTC

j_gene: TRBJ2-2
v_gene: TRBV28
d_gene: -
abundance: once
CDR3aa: CASSLSGRGPGELFF
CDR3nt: TGTGCCAGCAGTCTATCGGGCCGGGGTCCCGGGGAGCTGTTTTTT

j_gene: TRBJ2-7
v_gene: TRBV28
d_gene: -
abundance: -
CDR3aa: CASSRRDAEQYF
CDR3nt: TGTGCCAGCAGCCGGCGGGATGCCGAGCAGTACTTC

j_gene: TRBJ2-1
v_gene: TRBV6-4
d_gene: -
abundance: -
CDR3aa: CASSKGLYNEQFF
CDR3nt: TGTGCCAGCAGCAAGGGGCTCTACAATGAGCAGTTCTTC

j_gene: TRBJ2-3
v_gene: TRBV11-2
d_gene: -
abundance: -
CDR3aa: CASSSPRTDTQYF
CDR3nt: TGTGCCAGCAGCTCCCCCCGTACAGATACGCAGTATTTT

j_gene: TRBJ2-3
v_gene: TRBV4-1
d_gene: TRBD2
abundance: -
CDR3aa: CASSQGWLAGGSDTQYF
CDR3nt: TGCGCCAGCAGCCAAGGATGGCTAGCGGGAGGGTCAGATACGCAGTATTTT

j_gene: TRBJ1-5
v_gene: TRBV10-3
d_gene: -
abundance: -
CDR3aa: CAISETRGDQPQHF
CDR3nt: TGTGCCATCAGTGAGACCAGGGGAGATCAGCCCCAGCATTTT

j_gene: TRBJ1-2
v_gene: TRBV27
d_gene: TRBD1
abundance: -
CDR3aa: CASREGAGYTF
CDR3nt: TGTGCCAGCAGGGAGGGGGCTGGCTACACCTTC

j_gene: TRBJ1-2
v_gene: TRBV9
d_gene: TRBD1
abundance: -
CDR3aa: CASSGGQGESDYGYTF
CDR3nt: TGTGCCAGCAGCGGGGGACAGGGGGAGAGCGACTATGGCTACACCTTC

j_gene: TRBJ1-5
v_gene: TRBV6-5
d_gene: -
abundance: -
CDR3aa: CASSGGWQPQHF
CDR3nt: TGTGCCAGCTCAGGAGGGTGGCAGCCCCAGCATTTT

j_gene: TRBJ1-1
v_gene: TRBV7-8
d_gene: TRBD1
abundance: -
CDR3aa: CASRSRGTIFRDMNTEAFF
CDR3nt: TGTGCCAGCAGAAGCAGGGGGACAATTTTTCGGGACATGAACACTGAAGCTTTCTTT

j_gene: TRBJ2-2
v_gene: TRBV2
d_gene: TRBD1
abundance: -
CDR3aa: CASRRTGGDNTGELFF
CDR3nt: TGTGCCAGCAGACGGACAGGGGGCGACAACACCGGGGAGCTGTTTTTT

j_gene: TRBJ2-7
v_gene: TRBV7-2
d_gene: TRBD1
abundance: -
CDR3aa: CASSQDRYSYEQYF
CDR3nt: TGTGCCAGCAGCCAGGACAGGTACTCCTACGAGCAGTACTTC

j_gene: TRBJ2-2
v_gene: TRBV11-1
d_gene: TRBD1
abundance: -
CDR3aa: CASSQKTGSNTGELFF
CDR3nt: TGTGCCAGCAGCCAGAAGACAGGGTCGAACACCGGGGAGCTGTTTTTT

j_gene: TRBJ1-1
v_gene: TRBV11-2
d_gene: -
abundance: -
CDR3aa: CASGTGTPEAFF
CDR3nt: TGTGCCAGTGGGACCGGGACTCCTGAAGCTTTCTTT

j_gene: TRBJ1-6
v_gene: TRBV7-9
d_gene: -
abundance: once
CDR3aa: CASSVSNSPLHF
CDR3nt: TGTGCCAGCAGCGTCTCTAATTCACCCCTCCACTTT

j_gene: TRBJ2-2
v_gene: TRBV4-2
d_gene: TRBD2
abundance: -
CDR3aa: CASSQVGGTSGTGELFF
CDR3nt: TGTGCCAGCAGCCAAGTAGGGGGGACTAGCGGCACCGGGGAGCTGTTTTTT